Described below is a single T cell receptor beta chain sequence and its context. Measured with immunoSEQ multiplex PCR; TCRdb has only the in-frame clones, and not every one. The sample holds roughly 150,000 clones, about four fifths seen once. The record originates from a study of blood T cell repertoires in COVID-19. Background on the study: The analysed material was cDNA or gDNA that came from T cells, B-cell-depleted T cells, or PBMCs.

This clonotype was obtained from a woman of 80 years or more with acute or convalescent COVID-19. The sequencing input was peripheral blood.

The CDR3 DNA follows: TGCGCCAGCAGCCAAGAGGTCACAGTTAATAGCAATCAGCCCCAGCATTTT. Protein: CASSQEVTVNSNQPQHF. The rearrangement uses TRBV4-1 and TRBJ1-5; unclear D gene. The germline gives CDR1 MGHRA, CDR2 YSYEKL. V lost 0 bases and J 0 bases, leaving 12 bases between the germline ends. This CDR3 region has 17 residues.